What follows describes a single TCR beta chain. Its antigen is not known. Profiled with immunoSEQ multiplex PCR; TCRdb holds only in-frame clones, not every one. The sample lists over 110,000 clones; over 85% were seen once. The record originates from a study of T cell responses to AZD1222 COVID-19 vaccine. General study points: No repertoire was sampled before or during the peak T cell response, only after it. Just a handful of AZD1222 recipients tested seropositive at baseline. Clonal diversity may have been underestimated in mostly white British donors. Unmutated regions of variants are reportedly targeted by nearly half of spike-specific TCRs.

Here the sequenced sample was peripheral blood, taken on day 0 of AZD1222 vaccination. This sequence originates from an adult in good health.

CDR3 DNA sequence: TGCAGCGTTGAGGTTGCGGGAGGGCCGGGCTACGAGCAGTACTTC. This translates into CSVEVAGGPGYEQYF. The chain carries TRBV29-1 and TRBJ2-7; 9 bases align to TRBD2. CDR3 size: 15 residues. J lost 3 bases, V lost 3 bases, and 9 bases had no gene match. CDR1 and CDR2 (germline): SQVTM, ANQGSEA.